One sample yielded the 13 T cell receptor beta chains listed below, sequenced in a study of shared clonotypes between healthy human individuals. Positively selected for CCR7, the CD45RO-negative cells used as naive CD8 cells excluded terminally differentiated effector memory CD45RA+ cells. The table came from immunoSEQ multiplex PCR; TCRdb's copy has only in-frame clones and leaves some out. The sample consists of more than 2 million clones, approximately 94% of them appearing once. The sample comprised naive CD8+ T cells sorted from blood. The receptors derive from a young man in good health.

The rearrangement joins TRBV2 to TRBJ1-2; the D is unclear. The V gene lost 1 base and the J gene lost 5 bases, with 11 bases spanning the gap. The CDR3 runs 14 residues. The germline gives CDR1 SNHLY, CDR2 FYNNEI. CDR3 nucleotides: TGTGCCAGCAGTGAAGGGGCAGACTATTATGGCTACACCTTC. This gives the protein CASSEGADYYGYTF. Full variable domain (outside the CDR3, taken from reference TRBV2 and TRBJ1-2): EPEVTQTPSHQVTQMGQEVILRCVPISNHLYFYWYRQILGQKVEFLVSFYNNEISEKSEIFDDQFSVERPDGSNFTLKIRSTKLEDSAMYFCASSEGADYYGYTFGSGTRLTVV.

The gene calls are TRBV27 and TRBJ2-7, with a weak D call TRBD1 (6 bases). The V and J ends lost 5 bases and 6 bases respectively, with 14 bases between them. The CDR3 loop spans 13 amino acids. Germline lookup yields CDR1 MNHEY and CDR2 SMNVEV (reference sequence). CDR3 DNA: TGTGCCAGCAGTATTCAGGGGCTGCCCGAGCAGTACTTC. This translates into CASSIQGLPEQYF.

The V call is TRBV7-9, the J call TRBJ1-1; 9 bases match TRBD1. Germline V gene data show CDR1 as SEHNR and CDR2 as FQNEAQ (reference sequence). Trimming took 4 bases from V and 4 from J; bases not matched to a gene: 4. CDR3 length: 14 residues. CDR3 sequence reads: CASSSSTGGTEAFF. The CDR3 nucleotides read TGTGCCAGCAGCTCATCGACAGGGGGCACTGAAGCTTTCTTT.

The rearrangement links TRBV27 to TRBJ1-2; TRBD1 might be the D (5 bases). Germline CDR1 MNHEY, CDR2 SMNVEV (reference sequence). The CDR3 sequence is 15 residues long. Between the trimmed V and J ends, which lost 0 bases and 6 bases, there was a span of 14 bases. As DNA, the CDR3 is TGTGCCAGCAGTTTATCGGGGAAAGGGGATAATGGCTACACCTTC. This translates into CASSLSGKGDNGYTF.

This sequence joins TRBV9 and TRBJ2-3; 12 positions agree with TRBD2. Germline V lookup: CDR1 SGDLS, CDR2 YYNGEE. Trimming removed 4 bases from V and 2 bases from J; junction bases left unmatched: 5. This CDR3 has 16 amino acids. The CDR3 nucleotides read TGTGCCAGCAGCACCAGACTAGCGGGAGTCACAGATACGCAGTATTTT. Its translation is CASSTRLAGVTDTQYF.

The chain couples TRBV9 to TRBJ2-3; TRBD1 is a possible D gene (5 bases). Germline CDR1 SGDLS, CDR2 YYNGEE. Trimming removed 8 bases from V and 2 bases from J, with 15 bases in between. The CDR3 has 14 residues. CDR3 sequence (DNA): TGTGCCAGTAAGGGGTCTTATGACACAGATACGCAGTATTTT. It specifies CASKGSYDTDTQYF.

The V gene is TRBV19, the J gene TRBJ2-7; unclear D gene. This CDR3 spans 13 amino acids. Germline V gene sequence: CDR1 LNHDA, CDR2 SQIVND (reference sequence). With 5 bases removed from V and 0 bases from J, the gap between germline ends came to 8 bases. Written as DNA, the CDR3 is TGTGCCAGTAGTTTGAGTACCTCCTACGAGCAGTACTTC. It specifies CASSLSTSYEQYF.

This clone was picked up one time. This chain joins TRBV13 and TRBJ2-1, with 13 bases that match TRBD2. CDR1 is PRHDT and CDR2 is FYEKMQ in the germline V gene (reference sequence). This CDR3 region has 16 residues. The V segment lost 4 bases and the J segment 4 bases; nucleotides outside the gene matches: 4. Written as DNA, the CDR3 is TGTGCCAGCAGCTCCGGGGGACTAGCGGGGTACAATGAGCAGTTCTTC. Residues: CASSSGGLAGYNEQFF.

Comment on this clone: The sample holds other DNA sequences that translate to the same CDR3. The chain carries TRBV5-1 and TRBJ2-3; TRBD2 matches 10 bases. This CDR3 comprises 14 residues. From germline, CDR1 is SGHRS and CDR2 YFSETQ. Trimming took 0 bases from V and 5 from J; bases not matched to a gene: 0. The CDR3 coding sequence is TGCGCCAGCAGCTTGGGACTAGCGGGAGATACGCAGTATTTT. As protein: CASSLGLAGDTQYF.

This rearrangement joins TRBV6-5 to TRBJ1-1; 8 bases align to TRBD1. The CDR3 sequence is 14 residues long. The germline V gene has CDR1 MNHEY and CDR2 SVGAGI. The V and J ends lost 2 bases and 8 bases, in that order; junction bases with no gene match: 7. The CDR3, as DNA: TGTGCCAGCAGTTACCCGGACAGGGTAGCCGAAGCTTTCTTT. Protein: CASSYPDRVAEAFF.

The chain is built from TRBV2 and TRBJ2-1; possible D gene TRBD1, 6 bases. The germline V gene encodes CDR1 SNHLY and CDR2 FYNNEI. V lost 2 bases and J lost 0, with 11 bases in between. The CDR3 totals 16 residues. DNA of the CDR3: TGTGCCAGCAGTGAACCCGGACAGAGCTCCTACAATGAGCAGTTCTTC. Protein sequence: CASSEPGQSSYNEQFF.

In this sample, this clone turned up a few times. This chain uses TRBV4-1 with TRBJ1-6; 8 bases are a match to TRBD1. Per germline, CDR1 MGHRA and CDR2 YSYEKL. Trimming removed 0 bases from V and 17 bases from J; junction bases left unmatched: 6. The CDR3 is made up of 13 amino acids. Written as DNA, the CDR3 is TGCGCCAGCAGCCAAGACTCGACAGGGGAAATCCACTTT. Residues: CASSQDSTGEIHF.

The chain links TRBV6-5 to TRBJ1-4; D remains unclear. The CDR3 has 15 residues. Germline values: CDR1 MNHEY, CDR2 SVGAGI. The V and J ends lost 1 base and 5 bases respectively, with 11 bases between them. This CDR3 reads CASSYFPGANEKLFF. In nucleotides, the CDR3 is TGTGCCAGCAGTTACTTTCCCGGAGCAAATGAAAAACTGTTTTTT.